One T cell receptor (beta chain) is described in this entry. The table lists this clone with a count of one. This receptor's antigen is unknown. No quality values exist for individual bases; no much larger clone is one base distant. To prepare the library, the immunoSEQ multiplex PCR assay was applied. For the multiplex PCR, a mixture combining 60 forward primers for TCR Vbeta segments and 13 reverse primers for TCR Jbeta segments was used. A multiplex PCR assay on genomic DNA amplified the CDR3 region of rearranged TCR beta genes. The amplified TCR beta libraries were sequenced on the Illumina HiSeq System as 87-base-pair reads. In the paper's pipeline: A later analysis tallied 80 million to 95 million unique TCR beta chains across the 700 or so repertoires, and about 10 million of those chains were shared by two or more donors. To remove PCR and sequencing errors, raw reads were error-corrected and collapsed into unique sequences using a nearest-neighbor algorithm that merged closely related sequences. V, D and J gene segments were assigned by aligning CDR3 sequences to IMGT reference sequences. For a sequence to be retained, a match of at least six nucleotides to both a V gene segment and a J gene segment was required. A rearrangement was called productive if the CDR3 had no stop codons and remained in frame with V and J, and every other rearrangement was called non-productive. Following IMGT convention, CDR3 was defined as the stretch from the second conserved V-encoded cysteine to the conserved J-encoded phenylalanine. In an earlier analysis of approximately 590 of the donors, sequences lacking an unambiguous match to a single V gene segment were excluded. An earlier analysis of just under 600 of the donors called V segments functional above 56.7% productive rearrangements and segregating when the between-donor standard deviation exceeded 5%. To diagnose cytomegalovirus status from the catalog of TCR beta chain sequences, a statistical classification framework was built. V and J gene assignment, in a later analysis, came from comparing TCR nucleotide sequences with IMGT/GENE-DB human TR gene sequences. Using the TCRdist pipeline, a later analysis assigned CDR3 sequences along with most-parsimonious VDJ recombination scenarios. In a later analysis, each TCR beta chain was defined by its CDR3 amino acid sequence together with its V-gene family, and reads without a unique V-gene family were excluded. In a later analysis, a few hundred highly shared, low-generation-probability nucleotide sequences were removed to address suspected cross-contamination and a sequencing artifact. A later analysis calculated a clonal expansion index for each public chain from normalized within-repertoire ranks of inferred template counts. Generation probabilities in a later analysis came from a VDJ recombination model fitted to out-of-frame rearrangements, and those results were checked against IGoR. In a later analysis, TCR-TCR, TCR-HLA and TCR-CMV co-occurrence was scored with hypergeometric tests, and a repertoire-size bias correction was applied to TCR pairs. In a later analysis, false discovery rates were estimated by permuting HLA or CMV assignments 20 times. In a later analysis, co-occurring TCRs were grouped using DBSCAN, with TCRdist sequence similarity added in when clustering inside HLA-allele-positive subsets. For co-occurrence clustering, repertoires with fewer than 30,000 or more than 120,000 public chains were excluded, along with 4 to 6 repertoires with anomalous nucleotide sharing. TCRdb stores this immuneACCESS table with in-frame sequences only. Part of the clones is absent; in the studies checked, under half of the shortfall reflects unresolved V genes, and no reason is known for the rest. V, J and clone size reflect that table, while D and trimming were determined from the DNA. For this sample there are over 70,000 clones; 70% to 80% appear just once. 2.5% to 3.5% of the sample is taken by the ten largest.

The data stem from a study of cytomegalovirus exposure and HLA in healthy donors (dated by TCRdb to about 2017). For context, the study as a whole: According to an earlier analysis of several hundred of the donors, some 180 million T cells yielded roughly 110 million unique TCR beta sequences and approximately 280 Gb of sequence data. An early release that covered 500 to 800 HLA-typed donors contained around 330 gigabases of sequencing data and around 80 million unique TCR sequences. Of the approximately 400 genotyped donors, around 81% fell in the genetic ancestry cluster associated with self-reported Caucasian donors. The study aimed to test whether cataloging public T cell receptors could reveal signatures of past pathogen exposure. Using immunosequencing, the study profiled T cell repertoires from fewer than 700 subjects and related those repertoires to cytomegalovirus serostatus. Along with the roughly 710-subject first cohort, a separate validation cohort of more than 90 different subjects was used. To predict cytomegalovirus infection status, the study brought together high-throughput TCR immunosequencing, statistical association of individual TCRs with disease status, and machine learning. In a later analysis, previously published TCR beta repertoires from roughly 710 donors were re-analyzed and high-resolution HLA genotyping was added so that TCR occurrence patterns could be studied. Rather than drawing on any new phenotypic data, the later analysis identified candidate immune exposures from TCR beta sequences and the way those sequences occurred across donors. An earlier analysis of around 580 of the donors used high-throughput TCR beta sequencing to judge whether each TCR beta V gene segment behaved as functional or pseudogenic. Donor age, sex, ethnicity and CMV serostatus were compiled alongside the repertoire data. A later genetic analysis used genome-wide SNP genotypes for about three fifths of the 666 donors, treating that subset as a discovery cohort. Every repertoire in the discovery cohort had been generated on one and the same sequencing platform. HLA typing covered class I and class II loci at four-digit resolution. The number of typed donors differed by locus: 629-630 for A, B, C, DRB1 and DQB1; about 520 for DQA1; approximately 600 for DPA1; and 400 to 480 for DPB1. Roughly 5 DR-DQ haplotypes were handled as single units for association and clustering because linkage in the cohort was strong. Among around 400 genotyped donors of the cohort, an average of approximately 240,000 unique TCR beta nucleotide sequences was sequenced per donor, of which about 18% were non-productive.

The investigation overall reported the following: The cohort was sequenced for TCR beta chains only, and without alpha or paired-chain data the features that could be detected were limited. In a later analysis, HLA-associated TCR beta chains were found to be more clonally expanded and to have lower generation probabilities than equally common non-associated chains. A total of about 180 TCR beta chains were listed by the study as associated with cytomegalovirus. Sequencing depth was assumed to be roughly uniform across donors in the presence/absence analyses, though that assumption may not hold. Three of the identified cytomegalovirus-associated TCR beta chains were confirmed in vitro to be specific for cytomegalovirus antigens. Most CMV-associated TCR beta chains appeared to be HLA-restricted in a later analysis, and the HLA associations seemed to be driven largely by CMV exposure. Most TCR sequences were observed very rarely across donors, whereas some public TCRs were present in many individuals. CMV serostatus was the only immune exposure information available for the cohort. In a later analysis, the rate of TCR association differed among HLA loci, with DRB1 alleles having the most associated TCRs and HLA-C alleles having the fewest. When HLA alleles, especially DR and DQ, strongly co-occurred, TCR associations were difficult to assign to individual alleles. A further reported finding was that TCR beta sequences accurately predicted the HLA-A and HLA-B alleles for most subjects in the first cohort. The earlier analysis of a few hundred of the donors excluded 15 to 20 rarely observed V segments, including chromosome 9 orphons, because counts were too low. In a later genetic analysis, a missense DCLRE1C variant was associated with V-gene and J-gene trimming of TCR beta chains, and the association was replicated in an independent cohort. According to the authors, the approach could potentially be generalized to other disease states and immunological phenotypes. Linkage disequilibrium might explain the correlated functional status among segregating V segments, but an unknown experimental factor could not be excluded. In a later genetic analysis, fewer N-insertions in productive TCRs were reported among donors in an Asian-associated ancestry cluster than the roughly 700-donor mean. Broadly in line with IMGT annotations, most TCR beta V segments showed up in productive rearrangements about 87% or about 30% of the time in an earlier analysis of a few hundred of the donors. Several of the top co-occurrence clusters appeared to be linked to parvovirus B19, influenza, CMV and Epstein-Barr virus, according to a later analysis. Because HLA typing was unavailable for some donors at each locus, only the typed subset was used in association tests. A cluster of highly shared sequence variants was judged likely to be a technical artifact of the sequencing pipeline. The classifier was reported to diagnose cytomegalovirus status with high specificity and sensitivity in both the original and validation cohorts. Because the 87-base-pair reads could not distinguish some IMGT-functional V segments, including TRBV6-2 and TRBV6-3, those segments were excluded. A later analysis associated 16,951 TCR beta sequences with specific HLA alleles at a false discovery rate of 0.05.

The cohort consisted of 666 healthy bone marrow donors. All cohort members were sampled while nominally healthy, although unrecorded immune exposures were likely present. The donor was CMV seropositive and was included in the group of 250 to 350 seropositive cohort members. A peripheral blood sample was provided by each donor, and peripheral blood mononuclear cells were used for TCR beta sequencing. The Qiagen DNeasy Blood Extraction Kit was used to extract genomic DNA from the blood cell samples. From cysteine to phenylalanine, the CDR3 is 19 amino acids long. The only DNA kept is the CDR3, 57 bases in frame from the first base. The germline V gene supplies CDR1 SGHVS and CDR2 FQNEAQ. V is cut back by 4 bases and J by 1 base, with 14 bases in the junction unmatched.

Sample: PBMCs. The clonotype comes from a man in his fifties in good health and CMV-seropositive. This sequence uses TRBV7-8 and TRBJ2-3, and TRBD2 matches 10 of the central bases. In nucleotide form, the sequence is TGTGCCAGCAGCTCCCGGAGGACGGGACTAGCGACGGGCACAGATACGCAGTATTTT. Its amino acids are CASSSRRTGLATGTDTQYF.